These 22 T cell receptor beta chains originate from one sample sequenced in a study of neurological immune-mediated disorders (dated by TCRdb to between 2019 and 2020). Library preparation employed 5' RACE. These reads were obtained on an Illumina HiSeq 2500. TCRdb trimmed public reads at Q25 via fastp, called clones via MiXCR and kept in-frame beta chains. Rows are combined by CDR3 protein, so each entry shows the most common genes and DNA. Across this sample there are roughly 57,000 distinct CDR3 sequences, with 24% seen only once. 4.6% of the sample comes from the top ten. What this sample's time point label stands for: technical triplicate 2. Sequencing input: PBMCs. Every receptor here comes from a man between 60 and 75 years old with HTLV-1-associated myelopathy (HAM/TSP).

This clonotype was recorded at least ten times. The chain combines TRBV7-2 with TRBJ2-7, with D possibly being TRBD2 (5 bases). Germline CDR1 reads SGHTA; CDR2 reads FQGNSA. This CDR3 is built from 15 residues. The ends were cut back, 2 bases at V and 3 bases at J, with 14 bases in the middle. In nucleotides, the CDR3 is TGTGCCAGCAGCTTAAGAGGGAAACAGAACTACGAGCAGTACTTC. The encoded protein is CASSLRGKQNYEQYF.

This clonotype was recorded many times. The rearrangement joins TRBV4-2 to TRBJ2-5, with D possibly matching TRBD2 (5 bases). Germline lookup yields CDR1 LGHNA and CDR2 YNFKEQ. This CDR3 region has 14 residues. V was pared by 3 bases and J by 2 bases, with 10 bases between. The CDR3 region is CASSQDIAQETQYF. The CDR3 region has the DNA TGTGCCAGCAGCCAGGATATAGCGCAAGAGACCCAGTACTTC.

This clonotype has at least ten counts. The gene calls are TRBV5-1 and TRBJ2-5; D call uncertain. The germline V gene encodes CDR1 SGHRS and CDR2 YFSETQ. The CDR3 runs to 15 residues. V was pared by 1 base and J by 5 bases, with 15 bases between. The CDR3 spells CASSLMGDVRETQYF. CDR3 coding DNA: TGCGCCAGCAGCTTGATGGGCGACGTACGGGAGACCCAGTACTTC.

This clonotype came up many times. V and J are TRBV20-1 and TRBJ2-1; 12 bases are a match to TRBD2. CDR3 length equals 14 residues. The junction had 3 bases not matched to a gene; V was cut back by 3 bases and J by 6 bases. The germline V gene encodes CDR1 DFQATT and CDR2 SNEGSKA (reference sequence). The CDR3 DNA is TGCAGTGCTAGCAGACTAGCGGGAGTCAATGAGCAGTTCTTC. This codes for CSASRLAGVNEQFF.

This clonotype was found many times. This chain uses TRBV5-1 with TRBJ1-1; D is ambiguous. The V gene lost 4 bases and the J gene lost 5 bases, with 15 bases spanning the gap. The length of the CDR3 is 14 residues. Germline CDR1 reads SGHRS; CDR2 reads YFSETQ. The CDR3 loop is CASSDFGSGTEAFF. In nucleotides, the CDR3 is TGCGCCAGCAGCGATTTTGGGTCCGGGACTGAAGCTTTCTTT. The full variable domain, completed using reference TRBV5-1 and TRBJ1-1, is KAGVTQTPRYLIKTRGQQVTLSCSPISGHRSVSWYQQTPGQGLQFLFEYFSETQRNKGNFPGRFSGRQFSNSRSEMNVSTLELGDSALYLCASSDFGSGTEAFFGQGTRLTVV.

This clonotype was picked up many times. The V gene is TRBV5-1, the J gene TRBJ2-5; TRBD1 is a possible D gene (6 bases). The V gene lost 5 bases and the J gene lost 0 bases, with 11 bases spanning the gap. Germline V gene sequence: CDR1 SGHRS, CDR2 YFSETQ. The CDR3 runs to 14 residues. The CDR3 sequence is CASSNGQNQETQYF. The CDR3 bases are TGCGCCAGCAGTAACGGACAGAACCAAGAGACCCAGTACTTC.

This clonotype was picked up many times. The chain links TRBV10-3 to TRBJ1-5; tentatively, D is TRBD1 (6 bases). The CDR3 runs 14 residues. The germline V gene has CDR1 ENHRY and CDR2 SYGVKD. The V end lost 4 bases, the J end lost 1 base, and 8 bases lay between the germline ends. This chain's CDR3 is CAISAGTSNQPQHF. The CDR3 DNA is TGTGCCATCAGTGCAGGGACAAGCAATCAGCCCCAGCATTTT.

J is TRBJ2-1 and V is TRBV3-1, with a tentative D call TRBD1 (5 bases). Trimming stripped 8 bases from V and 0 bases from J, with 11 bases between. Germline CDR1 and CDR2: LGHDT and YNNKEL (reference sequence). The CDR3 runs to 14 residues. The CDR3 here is CASQGASSYNEQFF. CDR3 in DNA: TGTGCCAGCCAAGGGGCTAGCTCCTACAATGAGCAGTTCTTC.

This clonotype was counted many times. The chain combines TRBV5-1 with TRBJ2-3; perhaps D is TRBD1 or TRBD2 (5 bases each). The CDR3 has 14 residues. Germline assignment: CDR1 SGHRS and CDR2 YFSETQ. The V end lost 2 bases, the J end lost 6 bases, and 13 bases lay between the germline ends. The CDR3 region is CASSFSGGEDTQYF. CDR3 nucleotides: TGCGCCAGCAGCTTCAGTGGGGGTGAGGATACGCAGTATTTT.

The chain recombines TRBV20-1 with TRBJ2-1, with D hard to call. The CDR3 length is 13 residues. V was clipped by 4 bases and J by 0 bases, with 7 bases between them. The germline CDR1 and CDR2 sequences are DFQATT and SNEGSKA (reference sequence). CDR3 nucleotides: TGCAGTGCTATTCTGAGCTCCTACAATGAGCAGTTCTTC. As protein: CSAILSSYNEQFF.

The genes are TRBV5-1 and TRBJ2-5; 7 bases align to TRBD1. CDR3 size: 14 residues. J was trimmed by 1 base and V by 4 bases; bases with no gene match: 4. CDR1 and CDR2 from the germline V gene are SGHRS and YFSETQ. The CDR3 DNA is TGCGCCAGCAGCACAGGGGATATCCAAGAGACCCAGTACTTC. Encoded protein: CASSTGDIQETQYF.

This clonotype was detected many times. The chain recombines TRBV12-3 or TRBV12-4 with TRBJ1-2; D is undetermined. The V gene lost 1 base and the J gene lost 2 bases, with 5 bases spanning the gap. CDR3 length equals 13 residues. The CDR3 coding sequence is TGTGCCAGCAGTTTAGTCGACAACTATGGCTACACCTTC. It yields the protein CASSLVDNYGYTF.

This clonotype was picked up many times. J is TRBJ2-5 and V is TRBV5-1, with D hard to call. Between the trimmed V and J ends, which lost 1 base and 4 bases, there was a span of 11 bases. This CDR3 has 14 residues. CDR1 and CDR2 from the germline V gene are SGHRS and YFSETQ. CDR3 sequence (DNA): TGCGCCAGCAGCTTGTGGCGCAACCGAGAGACCCAGTACTTC. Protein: CASSLWRNRETQYF.

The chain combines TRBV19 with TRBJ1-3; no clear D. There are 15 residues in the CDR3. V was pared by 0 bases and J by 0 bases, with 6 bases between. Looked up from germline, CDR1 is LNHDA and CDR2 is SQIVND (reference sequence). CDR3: CASSIDGSSGNTIYF. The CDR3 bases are TGTGCCAGTAGTATAGACGGCAGCTCTGGAAACACCATATATTTT.

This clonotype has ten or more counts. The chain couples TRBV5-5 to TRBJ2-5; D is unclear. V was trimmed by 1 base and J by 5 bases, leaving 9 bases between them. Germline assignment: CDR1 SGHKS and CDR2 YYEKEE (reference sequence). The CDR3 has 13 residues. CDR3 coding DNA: TGTGCCAGCAGCTTGTGGCAGATGGAGACCCAGTACTTC. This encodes CASSLWQMETQYF.

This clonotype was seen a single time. CDR3 DNA sequence: TGTGCCACCAGCAGGGAAGGACACGGTGGTAATGAGCAGTTCTTC. It codes for CATSREGHGGNEQFF. The chain links TRBV15 to TRBJ2-1, with D perhaps TRBD1 (5 bases). The CDR3 is 15 residues long. V was clipped by 3 bases and J by 7 bases, with 16 bases between them. Per germline, CDR1 LNHNV and CDR2 YYDKDF (reference sequence).

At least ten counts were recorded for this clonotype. CDR3 in DNA: TGCGCCAGCAGCTTGGGATCCAGAGGCGAGCAGTACTTC. This codes for CASSLGSRGEQYF. J is TRBJ2-7 and V is TRBV5-1; the D is unclear. The germline V gene has CDR1 SGHRS and CDR2 YFSETQ. V dropped 0 bases and J dropped 6 bases, with 10 bases sitting between them. The CDR3 is made up of 13 amino acids.

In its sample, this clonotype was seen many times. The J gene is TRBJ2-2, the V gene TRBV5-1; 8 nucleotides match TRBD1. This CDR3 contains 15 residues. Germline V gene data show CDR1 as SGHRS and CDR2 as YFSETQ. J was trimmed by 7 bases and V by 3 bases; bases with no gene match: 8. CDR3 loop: CASSWRDRSGGELFF. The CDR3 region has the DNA TGCGCCAGCAGCTGGCGGGACAGGTCCGGCGGGGAGCTGTTTTTT. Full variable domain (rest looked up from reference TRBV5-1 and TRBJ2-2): KAGVTQTPRYLIKTRGQQVTLSCSPISGHRSVSWYQQTPGQGLQFLFEYFSETQRNKGNFPGRFSGRQFSNSRSEMNVSTLELGDSALYLCASSWRDRSGGELFFGEGSRLTVL.

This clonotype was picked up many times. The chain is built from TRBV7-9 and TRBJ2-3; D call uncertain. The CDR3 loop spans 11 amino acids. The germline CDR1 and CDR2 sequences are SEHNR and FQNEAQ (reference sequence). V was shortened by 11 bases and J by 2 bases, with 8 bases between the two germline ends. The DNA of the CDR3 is TGTGCCCCAGGTACCACAGATACGCAGTATTTT. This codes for CAPGTTDTQYF.

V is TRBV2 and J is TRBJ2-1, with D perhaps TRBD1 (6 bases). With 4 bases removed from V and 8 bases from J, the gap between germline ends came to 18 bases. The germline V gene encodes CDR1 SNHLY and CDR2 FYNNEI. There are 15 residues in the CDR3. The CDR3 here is CASSARDKGHHEQFF. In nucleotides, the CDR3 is TGTGCCAGCAGTGCCCGGGACAAGGGCCACCATGAGCAGTTCTTC.

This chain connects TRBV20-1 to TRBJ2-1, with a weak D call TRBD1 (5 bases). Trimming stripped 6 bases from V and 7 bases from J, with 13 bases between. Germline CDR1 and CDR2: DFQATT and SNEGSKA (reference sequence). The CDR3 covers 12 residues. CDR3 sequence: CSALHRQNEQFF. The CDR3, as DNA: TGCAGTGCGCTTCATCGACAGAATGAGCAGTTCTTC.

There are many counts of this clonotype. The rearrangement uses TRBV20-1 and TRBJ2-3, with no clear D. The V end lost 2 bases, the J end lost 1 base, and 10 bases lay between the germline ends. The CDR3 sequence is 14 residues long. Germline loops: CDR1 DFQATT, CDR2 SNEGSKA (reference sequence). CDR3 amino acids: CSARFMIGTDTQYF. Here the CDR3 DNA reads TGCAGTGCTAGATTTATGATTGGCACAGATACGCAGTATTTT.